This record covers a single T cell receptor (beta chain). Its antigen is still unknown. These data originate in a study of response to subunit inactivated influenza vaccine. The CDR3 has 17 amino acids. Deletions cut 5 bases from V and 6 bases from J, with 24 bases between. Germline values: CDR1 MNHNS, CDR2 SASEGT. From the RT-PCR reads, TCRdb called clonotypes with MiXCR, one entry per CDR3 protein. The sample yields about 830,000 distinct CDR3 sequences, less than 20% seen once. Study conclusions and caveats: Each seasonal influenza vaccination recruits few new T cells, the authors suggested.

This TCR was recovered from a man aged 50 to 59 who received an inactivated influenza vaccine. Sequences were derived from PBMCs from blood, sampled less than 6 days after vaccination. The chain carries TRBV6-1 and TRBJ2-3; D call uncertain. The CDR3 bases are TGTGCCAGCAGTCAAAGTCCAACGAGAAGGGCGGCGGATACGCAGTATTTT. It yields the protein CASSQSPTRRAADTQYF.